This TCR beta chain is drawn from a study of blood T cell repertoires in COVID-19. Overall study context: The study drew acute and convalescent COVID-19 samples from the United States, Italy and Spain. PBMCs, B-cell-depleted T cells, or T cells provided the cDNA or gDNA that made up the material.

In the original processing: How many nucleated cells were present was estimated from reference gene primer amplification. Profiling relied on immunoSEQ multiplex PCR, and the TCRdb table lists in-frame clones only, not all of them. V, J and clone size derive from that table, while D and trimming were established from the DNA sequence. Counted here are about 210,000 clones, 70% to 90% occurring once; the ten biggest clones make up 9.5% to 15%. V was cut by 4 bases and J by 5 bases, with 13 bases left in between. The CDR3 has 13 residues. Per the germline V gene, CDR1 is GTSNPN and CDR2 is SVGIG (reference sequence).

The receptor was derived from a human donor in a cohort sampled during active COVID-19. This sequence joins TRBV30 and TRBJ2-3; the D gene is possibly TRBD2 (6 bases). Sequenced material: peripheral blood. As DNA, the CDR3 is TGTGCCTGGAACGCCGTCGGGGGAGATACGCAGTATTTT. It specifies CAWNAVGGDTQYF.